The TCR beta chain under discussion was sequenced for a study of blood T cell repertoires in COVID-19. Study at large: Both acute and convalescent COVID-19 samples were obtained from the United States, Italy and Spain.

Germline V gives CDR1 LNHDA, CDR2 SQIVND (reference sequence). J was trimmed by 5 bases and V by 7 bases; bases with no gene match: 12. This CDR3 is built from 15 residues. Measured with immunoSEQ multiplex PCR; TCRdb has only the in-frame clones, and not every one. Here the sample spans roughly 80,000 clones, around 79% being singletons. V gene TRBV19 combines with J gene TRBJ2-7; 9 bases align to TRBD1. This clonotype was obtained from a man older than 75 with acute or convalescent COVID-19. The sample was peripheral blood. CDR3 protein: CASTPGQGYLNEQYF. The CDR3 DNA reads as TGTGCCAGTACGCCGGGACAGGGTTATCTCAACGAGCAGTACTTC. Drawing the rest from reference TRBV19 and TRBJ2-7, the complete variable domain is DGGITQSPKYLFRKEGQNVTLSCEQNLNHDAMYWYRQDPGQGLRLIYYSQIVNDFQKGDIAEGYSVSREKKESFPLTVTSAQKNPTAFYLCASTPGQGYLNEQYFGPGTRLTVT.